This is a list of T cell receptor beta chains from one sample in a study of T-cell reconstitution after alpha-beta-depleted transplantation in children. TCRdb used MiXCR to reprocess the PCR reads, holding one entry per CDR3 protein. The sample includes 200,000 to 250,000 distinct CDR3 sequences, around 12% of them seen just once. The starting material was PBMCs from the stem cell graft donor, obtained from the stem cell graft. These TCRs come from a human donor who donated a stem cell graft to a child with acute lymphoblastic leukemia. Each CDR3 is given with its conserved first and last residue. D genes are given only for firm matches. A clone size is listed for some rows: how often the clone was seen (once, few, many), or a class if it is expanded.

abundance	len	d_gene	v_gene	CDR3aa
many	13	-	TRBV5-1	CASSQDSIYEQYF
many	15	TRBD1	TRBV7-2	CASSRTGGTNEKLFF
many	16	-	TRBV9	CASSSNTGASTYEQYF
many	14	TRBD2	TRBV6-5	CASSYSGGDNEQFF
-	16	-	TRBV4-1	CASRNGAQLGNSPLHF
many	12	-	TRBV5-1	CASSLNGVIQYF
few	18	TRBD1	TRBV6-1	CASSEVIAGGAGANVLTF
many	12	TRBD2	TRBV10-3	CAISEGRDEQFF
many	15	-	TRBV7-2	CASSLASGTDGELFF
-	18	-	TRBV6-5	CASSYARRILDRTDTQYF
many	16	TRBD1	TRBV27	CASSLWIQGAKNEQFF
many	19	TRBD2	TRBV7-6	CASSSGLAGGPGVYNEQFF
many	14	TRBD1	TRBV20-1	CSAEDRGRQETQYF
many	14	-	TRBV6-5	CASSYVPANQPQHF
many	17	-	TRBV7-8	CASSLATWTDQNEKLFF
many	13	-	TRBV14	CASSQDSNSPLHF
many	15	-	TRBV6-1	CASSEPGIRKNIQYF
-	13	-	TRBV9	CASSARGDTEAFF
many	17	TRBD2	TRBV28	CASSPGLTSGNTDTQYF